This T cell receptor (beta chain) originates from a study of a mutant IDH1 vaccine in newly diagnosed glioma. Repertoires were generated with immunoSEQ multiplex PCR, while TCRdb's copy carries only in-frame clones and drops some. Of more than 10,000 clones in the sample, around 80% are singletons; the top ten hold roughly 4%. The germline gives CDR1 SGHDN, CDR2 FVKESK. Trimming shortened V by 0 bases and J by 0 bases, and 11 bases separated the two germline ends. The CDR3 extends over 16 amino acids. This clone appeared a few times. Its antigen remains unknown. Time point described: week 47, end of study. Vaccination used 300 ug of mutant IDH1 20-mer peptide per dose, with topical imiquimod.

Sequenced here: PBMCs, sampled from a glioma patient whose treatment included an IDH1 peptide vaccine. The rearrangement links TRBV14 to TRBJ1-2, with unresolved D. The receptor was isolated from a woman aged 40 to 50 with glioma. Here the CDR3 DNA reads TGTGCCAGCAGCCAAGATCGGAGACGAGCTAACTATGGCTACACCTTC. It encodes CASSQDRRRANYGYTF.